Included here is one TCR beta chain sequence, with context. The data were obtained in a study of blood T cell repertoires in COVID-19. In the authors' methods: Amplification of reference gene primers provided the estimated nucleated cell counts. Libraries were prepared by immunoSEQ multiplex PCR; TCRdb keeps only in-frame clonotypes and omits some of them. V and J calls and clone size follow that table, whereas D and trimming were derived from the DNA. Among tens of thousands of clones listed, roughly 68% were seen once. The length of the CDR3 is 16 residues. With 0 bases clipped from V and 2 bases from J, the junction kept 6 bases outside the gene matches. CDR1 is SEHNR, CDR2 FQNEAQ, per germline (reference sequence).

Specimen: peripheral blood. The sequence derives from a woman at least 80 years old with acute or convalescent COVID-19. This rearrangement joins TRBV7-9 to TRBJ2-7; 8 bases fit TRBD1. This CDR3 is CASSLAVGTGTYEQYF. CDR3 nucleotide sequence: TGTGCCAGCAGCTTAGCCGTCGGGACAGGAACCTACGAGCAGTACTTC.